Listed below are T cell receptor beta chains from one sample, sequenced in a study of response to subunit inactivated influenza vaccine. TCRdb analysed the RT-PCR reads with MiXCR anew, one entry per CDR3 protein. The sample lists about 780,000 distinct CDR3 sequences, less than 20% seen once, with about a tenth in the top ten. Sequenced here: PBMCs from blood, sampled roughly 5 days after vaccination. The source is a man aged 45-60 years who received an inactivated influenza vaccine. The CDR3 runs from the conserved cysteine through the conserved F or W. D genes are given only for firm matches. Expanded clones are given a class, and other clones once, few, many or no size at all.

d_gene | j_gene | abundance | v_gene | CDR3aa | CDR3nt
. | TRBJ2-7 | few | TRBV29-1 | CSAPERYEQYF | TGCAGCGCACCAGAACGTTACGAGCAGTACTTC
. | TRBJ2-5 | few | TRBV12-3/TRBV12-4 | CASSYRRFGIQETQYF | TGTGCCAGCAGCTACAGACGGTTTGGGATACAAGAGACCCAGTACTTC
. | TRBJ2-2 | few | TRBV7-2 | CASSLLQTNTGELFF | TGTGCCAGCAGCTTATTACAGACGAACACCGGGGAGCTGTTTTTT
. | TRBJ2-7 | . | TRBV5-8 | CASSPTPSGSYEQYF | TGTGCCAGCAGCCCCACCCCCAGCGGGTCCTACGAGCAGTACTTC
. | TRBJ2-7 | few | TRBV24-1 | CATSLASSYEQYF | TGTGCCACCAGTCTAGCTAGCTCCTACGAGCAGTACTTC
. | TRBJ2-6 | few | TRBV28 | CASSLWRGSGANVLTF | TGTGCCAGCAGTTTATGGCGAGGATCTGGGGCCAACGTCCTGACTTTC
. | TRBJ2-7 | many | TRBV20-1 | CSARGVNYEQYF | TGCAGTGCTAGAGGGGTCAACTACGAGCAGTACTTC
. | TRBJ2-3 | few | TRBV10-1 | CASKTGASKDTQYF | TGCGCCAGCAAGACGGGCGCGTCCAAGGATACGCAGTATTTT
TRBD1 | TRBJ2-7 | . | TRBV20-1 | CSARNRGGSEQYF | TGCAGTGCTCGGAACAGGGGTGGTTCCGAGCAGTACTTC
TRBD1 | TRBJ2-7 | . | TRBV7-2 | CASSPFPGQGDEQYF | TGTGCCAGCAGCCCGTTCCCGGGACAGGGCGACGAGCAGTACTTC
. | TRBJ1-5 | few | TRBV15 | CATSRDRGVTQPQHF | TGTGCCACCAGCAGAGATCGGGGGGTGACTCAGCCCCAGCATTTT